A single sample gave rise to the 18 T cell receptor beta chains below, sequenced in a study of human T cells and chemical hapten exposure. Time point: patch test 2, 6 weeks after DPC sensitization. The sample's treatment: therapeutic diphenylcyclopropenone sensitization with weekly scalp DPC. MiXCR, applied by TCRdb to the RACE reads, yields one record per CDR3 protein. This table holds about 100,000 distinct CDR3 sequences, roughly 11% found once. The sample in question was whole blood, obtained in connection with sensitization to the hapten diphenylcyclopropenone (DPC). These receptor sequences come from a woman between 40 and 50 years old with alopecia areata. Some clones in this sample may be carry-over from other donors' samples.

The V and J genes are TRBV18 and TRBJ1-1; no clear D. Per the germline V gene, CDR1 is KGHSH and CDR2 is LQKENI. The CDR3 extends over 14 amino acids. Trimming pared 3 bases from V and 0 bases from J, leaving 8 bases between. CDR3 in amino acids: CASSPRNVNTEAFF. The CDR3 nucleotides are TGTGCCAGCTCACCCCGAAACGTGAACACTGAAGCTTTCTTT.

This clonotype has ten or more counts. The chain recombines TRBV29-1 with TRBJ2-3; 10 nucleotides align to TRBD1. With 5 bases clipped from V and 5 bases from J, the junction kept 10 bases outside the gene matches. The CDR3 covers 15 residues. CDR1 is SQVTM and CDR2 is ANQGSEA in the germline V gene. In DNA form, the CDR3 reads TGCAGCGTTTCCCGGACAGGGGGAGTACAAGATACGCAGTATTTT. Protein product: CSVSRTGGVQDTQYF.

This clonotype was detected a few times. The CDR3 loop reads CASSTDAPQEQFF. The CDR3 region has the DNA TGTGCCAGCAGCACGGACGCGCCCCAAGAGCAGTTCTTC. The V gene is TRBV7-6, the J gene TRBJ2-1, with no clear D. The V gene's germline CDR1 is SGHVS and CDR2 FNYEAQ. The CDR3 has 13 residues. V was pared by 5 bases and J by 10 bases, with 15 bases between.

This clonotype has a handful of counts. This chain joins TRBV25-1 and TRBJ1-1; D gene uncertain. Germline V gene sequence: CDR1 MGHDK, CDR2 SYGVNS. V was pared by 0 bases and J by 4 bases, with 15 bases between. The CDR3 length is 16 residues. CDR3 coding DNA: TGTGCCAGCAGTGAATATATTGCCGGAGGGCTCACTGAAGCTTTCTTT. Its translation is CASSEYIAGGLTEAFF. Together with reference TRBV25-1 and TRBJ1-1, the CDR3 gives the full variable domain: EADIYQTPRYLVIGTGKKITLECSQTMGHDKMYWYQQDPGMELHLIHYSYGVNSTEKGDLSSESTVSRIRTEHFPLTLESARPSHTSQYLCASSEYIAGGLTEAFFGQGTRLTVV.

This clonotype was observed a few times. As DNA, the CDR3 is TGTGCCAGCATAGTCGGGGGCGCAGGAGGCCCGGCCTACAATGAGCAGTTCTTC. Residues: CASIVGGAGGPAYNEQFF. V usage is TRBV28 and J usage is TRBJ2-1; D possibly uses TRBD1 or TRBD2 (6 bases each). Germline CDR1 reads MDHEN; CDR2 reads SYDVKM. V lost 7 bases and J lost 2, with 24 bases in between. The CDR3 loop spans 18 amino acids.

This clonotype was counted between two and nine times. J is TRBJ1-2 and V is TRBV9, with unresolved D. Trimming left V 1 base short and J 5 bases short, with 9 bases between. CDR3 length equals 13 residues. Germline loops: CDR1 SGDLS, CDR2 YYNGEE. This CDR3 reads CASSVLDEYGYTF. The CDR3 nucleotides are TGTGCCAGCAGCGTACTCGACGAGTATGGCTACACCTTC.

The sample holds many counts of this clonotype. This sequence joins TRBV10-3 and TRBJ2-3; the match to TRBD2 covers 10 bases. Germline CDR1 ENHRY, CDR2 SYGVKD. The CDR3 consists of 14 residues. After removal of 5 bases from V and 4 bases from J, the junction contained 3 bases not matched to a gene. CDR3 protein: CAISPTSGADTQYF. DNA of the CDR3: TGTGCCATCAGTCCAACTAGCGGGGCAGATACGCAGTATTTT.

This chain joins TRBV20-1 and TRBJ2-5; 8 bases are shared with TRBD2. Germline V gene sequence: CDR1 DFQATT, CDR2 SNEGSKA (reference sequence). Trimming removed 7 bases from V and 5 bases from J; junction bases left unmatched: 9. The CDR3 totals 13 residues. The CDR3 DNA reads as TGCAGTGTTGTAGGGACTAGGGCTGAGACCCAGTACTTC. Its protein product is CSVVGTRAETQYF.

This clonotype has a count of ten or more. J is TRBJ2-1 and V is TRBV24-1; D is ambiguous. The CDR3 consists of 15 residues. CDR1 is KGHDR and CDR2 is SFDVKD in the germline V gene. Trimming removed 2 bases from V and 4 bases from J, with 11 bases in between. The CDR3 is CATSDSIPPYNEQFF. The CDR3 nucleotides read TGTGCCACCAGTGATTCCATCCCCCCGTACAATGAGCAGTTCTTC.

This clonotype has ten or more counts. The chain couples TRBV9 to TRBJ1-1; 7 nucleotides match TRBD1. The CDR3 runs to 15 residues. Per germline, CDR1 SGDLS and CDR2 YYNGEE. Trimming took 3 bases from V and 5 from J; bases not matched to a gene: 10. The CDR3 spells CASSAPNRGVTEAFF. In DNA, the CDR3 is TGTGCCAGCAGCGCCCCAAACAGGGGTGTTACTGAAGCTTTCTTT.

This clonotype was detected once. This may arise from a read error, as a much more abundant clone is one base away. The chain has TRBV6-2 or TRBV6-3 and TRBJ2-5; 12 bases fit TRBD2. Trimming at V came to 7 bases and at J to 7 bases, leaving 7 bases not matched to a gene. This CDR3 is 14 amino acids long. Per the germline V gene, CDR1 is MNHEY and CDR2 is SVGEGT. This CDR3 reads CASIQGLAGWTQYF. The CDR3 DNA reads TGTGCCAGCATCCAAGGACTAGCGGGGTGGACCCAGTACTTC.

This clonotype came up many times. The rearrangement links TRBV4-3 to TRBJ1-1; no clear D gene. The CDR3 has 14 amino acids. V was trimmed by 0 bases and J by 8 bases, leaving 13 bases between them. The germline V gene has CDR1 LGHNA and CDR2 YSLEER. CDR3 protein: CASSQDSRDAEAFF. DNA for the CDR3: TGCGCCAGCAGCCAAGATTCGAGGGATGCGGAAGCTTTCTTT.

This clonotype appeared many times. The rearrangement uses TRBV27 and TRBJ1-2; no clear D gene. This CDR3 spans 15 amino acids. Trimming pared 4 bases from V and 5 bases from J, leaving 17 bases between. Germline loops: CDR1 MNHEY, CDR2 SMNVEV (reference sequence). The CDR3 DNA reads as TGTGCCAGCAGTTCGCGGCTAACCGGGCCTTATGGCTACACCTTC. Its translation is CASSSRLTGPYGYTF.

This clonotype has ten or more counts. J is TRBJ2-1 and V is TRBV20-1, with 10 bases that match TRBD1. The germline gives CDR1 DFQATT, CDR2 SNEGSKA (reference sequence). CDR3 length: 14 amino acids. V lost 6 bases and J lost 6; bases outside the gene matches: 8. Here the CDR3 reads CSAPPGQGPNEQFF. DNA of the CDR3: TGCAGTGCCCCTCCGGGACAGGGGCCCAATGAGCAGTTCTTC.

This clonotype was seen many times. The chain employs TRBV4-1 and TRBJ2-1, with D tentatively TRBD2 (5 bases). Germline V CDR1 and CDR2: MGHRA, YSYEKL. The CDR3 has 12 amino acids. Trimming removed 1 base from V and 7 bases from J, with 5 bases in between. The DNA of the CDR3 is TGCGCCAGCAGCCAAGGCGGGAATGAGCAGTTCTTC. Amino acids: CASSQGGNEQFF.

At least ten counts were recorded for this clonotype. The V call is TRBV6-6, the J call TRBJ2-7; 10 bases align to TRBD1. V trimming: 0 bases; J trimming: 2 bases; junction bases outside the gene matches: 16. CDR1 is MNHNY and CDR2 is SVGAGI in the germline V gene (reference sequence). The CDR3 is 20 residues long. CDR3 nucleotides: TGTGCCAGCAGTTACTCGAGGGAGGTAGGGGACAGGGGTCCACCCTACGAGCAGTACTTC. It codes for CASSYSREVGDRGPPYEQYF.

The rearrangement uses TRBV27 and TRBJ2-7, with D tentatively TRBD1 or TRBD2 (6 bases each). V dropped 3 bases and J dropped 2 bases, with 8 bases sitting between them. The CDR3 length is 13 residues. In germline, CDR1 is MNHEY, CDR2 SMNVEV (reference sequence). CDR3: CASSFRGAYEQYF. The CDR3 nucleotides are TGTGCCAGCAGTTTTAGGGGGGCCTACGAGCAGTACTTC.

This rearrangement joins TRBV12-3 or TRBV12-4 to TRBJ2-1; D is unclear. Trimming shortened V by 5 bases and J by 10 bases, and 27 bases separated the two germline ends. The CDR3 extends over 17 amino acids. The CDR3 loop is CASSATLGVKVPREQFF. As DNA, the CDR3 is TGTGCCAGCAGTGCAACCCTTGGCGTTAAAGTCCCTCGAGAGCAGTTCTTC.